Listed below are T cell receptor beta chains from one sample, sequenced in a study of blood T cells in healthy people across ages. TCRdb called the 5' RACE reads again in MiXCR, with one record for every CDR3 protein. The data show around 820,000 distinct CDR3 sequences, with about 25% seen just once and under 4.5% held by the top ten. This same sample was also part of a study on T cells of mothers and their children.

The sample taken for sequencing was blood. These receptors all stem from a boy aged 5-17 years in good health. CDR3s include the opening cysteine and the closing phenylalanine or tryptophan. The D gene is left open where the match is weak. Clone size is given for some rows only: seen once, a few or many times, or a class if the clone is expanded.

TRBJ2-1,-,TRBV28,few,TGTGCCAGCAGTTCGGGCCCGAACAATGAGCAGTTCTTC,CASSSGPNNEQFF
TRBJ2-1,-,TRBV6-1,few,TGTGCCAGCAGTGACTCGGACAGAATTGGGTTCTTC,CASSDSDRIGFF
TRBJ1-1,-,TRBV5-6,few,TGTGCCAGCAGCTTAACCTACACTGAAGCTTTCTTT,CASSLTYTEAFF
TRBJ2-1,-,TRBV6-2/TRBV6-3,few,TGTGCCAGCAGTTATTCGTCGACTCTACATGTGAATGAGCAGTTCTTC,CASSYSSTLHVNEQFF
TRBJ1-1,-,TRBV7-2,few,TGTGCCAGCAGCTTAAACAGGGCCAGCACTGAAGCTTTCTTT,CASSLNRASTEAFF
TRBJ1-1,-,TRBV5-1,-,TGCGCCAGCAGCTTACTCCTGACAGGTGTGAACACTGAAGCTTTCTTT,CASSLLLTGVNTEAFF
TRBJ2-1,-,TRBV24-1,few,TGTGCCACCAGTGATTTGTCGCCAGTAAATTACAATGAGCAGTTCTTC,CATSDLSPVNYNEQFF
TRBJ2-7,-,TRBV6-5,few,TGTGCCAGCAGTTACTCCCCGACAGTGACCTACGAGCAGTACTTC,CASSYSPTVTYEQYF
TRBJ2-2,TRBD2,TRBV7-3,-,TGTGCCAGCAGCGCTAGCGGGGGGGCGATGGAGCTGTTTTTT,CASSASGGAMELFF
TRBJ1-2,TRBD1,TRBV3-1,few,TGTGCCAGCAGCCAACTACAGGGGGCGCAAGTCTATGGCTACACCTTC,CASSQLQGAQVYGYTF
TRBJ2-7,-,TRBV7-2,-,TGTGCCAGCAGCCCTAGTGGGGTGGATCCCTACGAGCAGTACTTC,CASSPSGVDPYEQYF
TRBJ2-7,TRBD1,TRBV29-1,-,TGCAGCGTTGAAGATGGGGCCAAGACAGGGCTCTACGAGCAGTACTTC,CSVEDGAKTGLYEQYF
TRBJ1-1,-,TRBV2,-,TGTGCCAGCAGTGTTACAGTAAACACTGAAGCTTTCTTT,CASSVTVNTEAFF
TRBJ2-1,TRBD2,TRBV28,few,TGTGCCAGCAGTTCGCCGGGACTAGCGGGGCGTTACAATGAGCAGTTCTTC,CASSSPGLAGRYNEQFF
TRBJ2-6,TRBD1,TRBV27,many,TGTGCCACCACCACCGGGACAGGAGGATCTGGGGCCAACGTCCTGACTTTC,CATTTGTGGSGANVLTF
TRBJ2-1,TRBD1,TRBV5-1,many,TGCGCCAGCAACCCCGGGACAGGGTATAATGAGCAGTTCTTC,CASNPGTGYNEQFF
TRBJ2-5,-,TRBV5-1,-,TGCGTCAGCAGCCGTCAGGGCCAGGGGGAGACCCAGTACTTC,CVSSRQGQGETQYF
TRBJ2-3,-,TRBV5-1,few,TGCGCCAGCAGCTTGGTGGATCCGACAGATACGCAGTATTTT,CASSLVDPTDTQYF
TRBJ2-4,-,TRBV4-1,-,TGCGCCAGCAGCCAACCTACTACAGAAAACATTCAGTACTTC,CASSQPTTENIQYF
TRBJ2-5,TRBD1,TRBV20-1,few,TGCAGTGCAGCACGTGACAGGGGAGAGACCCAGTACTTC,CSAARDRGETQYF
TRBJ1-2,-,TRBV2,-,TGTGCCAGCAGCCGCGACGGACCCGGCGATGGCTACACCTTC,CASSRDGPGDGYTF
TRBJ2-7,-,TRBV29-1,-,TGCAGCGCTGCCCAACAGGGTAACTCCTACGAGCAGTACTTC,CSAAQQGNSYEQYF
TRBJ2-3,TRBD2,TRBV12-3/TRBV12-4,-,TGTGCCAGCAGAGGACTAGCGGGGTCAGATACGCAGTATTTT,CASRGLAGSDTQYF
TRBJ2-7,-,TRBV7-9,-,TGTGCCAGCAGCTTAGCCCCAGGGGCCACCGATTACGAGCAGTACTTC,CASSLAPGATDYEQYF
TRBJ2-1,-,TRBV4-2,-,TGTGCCAGCAGCCAAGAGTGGATAGGCTATGAGCAGTTCTTC,CASSQEWIGYEQFF
TRBJ2-7,-,TRBV14,few,TGTGCCGGCAGCCCTATTCAGAATTCAGAGCAGTACTTC,CAGSPIQNSEQYF
TRBJ2-5,-,TRBV24-1,-,TGTGCCACCAGTGATCAGCAGGGGAGCGAGACCCAGTACTTC,CATSDQQGSETQYF
TRBJ1-2,-,TRBV28,few,TGTGCCAGCAGTATACAGGGCGATGGCTACACCTTC,CASSIQGDGYTF
TRBJ1-1,TRBD1,TRBV4-3,few,TGCGCCAGCAGCCAAGACGCGTATGGAGGGGGCCTCACTGAAGCTTTCTTT,CASSQDAYGGGLTEAFF
TRBJ1-2,-,TRBV3-1,-,TGTGCCAGCAGCCAAAGCAGCTTCTCCTATGGCTACACCTTC,CASSQSSFSYGYTF
TRBJ2-3,-,TRBV6-1,-,TGTGCCAGCAAACTAGAGGCAGATACGCAGTATTTT,CASKLEADTQYF
TRBJ1-2,-,TRBV4-3,-,TGCGCCAGCAGCCAAGATCAGGCAGTGGGAAATGGCTACACCTTC,CASSQDQAVGNGYTF
TRBJ1-4,-,TRBV7-9,few,TGTGCCAGCAGCCCCCTGGGAGTTGCCCAACTGTTTTTT,CASSPLGVAQLFF
TRBJ2-3,-,TRBV9,-,TGTGCCAGCAGCGTGAGTGGGTTCGACACAGATACGCAGTATTTT,CASSVSGFDTDTQYF
TRBJ2-3,-,TRBV14,-,TGTGCCAGCAAAGTACAGGGAGGTCTGTATACGCAGTATTTT,CASKVQGGLYTQYF
TRBJ2-1,TRBD2,TRBV12-3/TRBV12-4,few,TGTGCCAGCAGTCAGCGGGGGGGGGCGGGGTACCGCTCCTACAATGAGCAGTTCTTC,CASSQRGGAGYRSYNEQFF
TRBJ1-2,-,TRBV4-3,few,TGCGCCAGCAGCCAGGACAGATTAAACTATGGCTACACCTTC,CASSQDRLNYGYTF
TRBJ2-7,-,TRBV20-1,many,TGCAGTGCCCAGGGACCGACTGAGCAGTACTTC,CSAQGPTEQYF
TRBJ1-5,TRBD1,TRBV20-1,-,TGCAGTGCTGCTGTACTTCAGGGGGCGTCAGTTCAGCCCCAGCATTTT,CSAAVLQGASVQPQHF
TRBJ2-1,-,TRBV9,few,TGTGCCAGCAATCATGGGGTCGCCTACAATGAGCAGTTCTTC,CASNHGVAYNEQFF
TRBJ2-2,-,TRBV6-5,-,TGTGCCAGCAGTTACGGGTTCGGGGAGCCGTTTTTT,CASSYGFGEPFF
TRBJ2-4,TRBD2,TRBV7-9,-,TGTGCCAGCAGCTTAGGAGCGGGAGAGAACATTCAGTACTTC,CASSLGAGENIQYF
TRBJ1-2,-,TRBV10-3,-,TGTGCCATCAATTCTGGTGAGGGACTGGGCAAAAACTATGGCTACACCTTC,CAINSGEGLGKNYGYTF
TRBJ2-1,-,TRBV3-1,-,TGTGCCAGCACCGGGACTTCCAATGAGCAGTTCTTC,CASTGTSNEQFF